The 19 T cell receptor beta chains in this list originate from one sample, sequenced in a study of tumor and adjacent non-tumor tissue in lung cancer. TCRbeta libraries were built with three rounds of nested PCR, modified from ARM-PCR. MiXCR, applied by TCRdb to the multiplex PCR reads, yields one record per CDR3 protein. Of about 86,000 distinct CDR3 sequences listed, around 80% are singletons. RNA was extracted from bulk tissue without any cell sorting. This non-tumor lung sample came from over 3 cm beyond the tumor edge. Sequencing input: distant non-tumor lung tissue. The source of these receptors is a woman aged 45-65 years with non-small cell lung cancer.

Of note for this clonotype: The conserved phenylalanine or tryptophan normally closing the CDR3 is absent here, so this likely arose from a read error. The CDR3 coding sequence is TGTGCCAGCACCTTACTAGCGGGAGGGCCGGGAGATATGCAGTATTCT. This encodes CASTLLAGGPGDMQYS. The genes are TRBV7-9 and TRBJ2-3; 13 nucleotides align to TRBD2. Germline-derived CDR1 and CDR2 are SEHNR and FQNEAQ (reference sequence). The CDR3 is 16 amino acids.

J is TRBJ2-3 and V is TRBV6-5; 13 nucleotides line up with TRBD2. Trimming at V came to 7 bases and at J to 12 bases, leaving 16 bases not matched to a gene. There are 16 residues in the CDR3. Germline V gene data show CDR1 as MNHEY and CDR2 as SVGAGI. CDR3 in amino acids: CASTYRTSGSSNSQYF. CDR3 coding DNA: TGTGCCAGCACTTATCGGACTAGCGGGAGTAGTAATAGCCAGTATTTT.

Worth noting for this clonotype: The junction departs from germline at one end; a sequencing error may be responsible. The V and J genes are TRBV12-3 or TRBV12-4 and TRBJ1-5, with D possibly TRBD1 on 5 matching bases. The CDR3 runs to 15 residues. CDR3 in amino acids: CVSSLGDYSIQPQHF. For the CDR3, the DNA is TGTGTCAGCAGTTTAGGGGACTATAGCATTCAGCCCCAGCATTTT.

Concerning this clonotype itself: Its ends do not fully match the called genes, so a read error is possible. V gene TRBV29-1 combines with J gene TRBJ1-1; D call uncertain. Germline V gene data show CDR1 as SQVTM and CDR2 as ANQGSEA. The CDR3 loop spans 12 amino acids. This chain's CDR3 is CSVRYQAAEALF. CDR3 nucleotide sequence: TGCAGCGTTAGGTACCAGGCAGCAGAAGCTCTCTTT.

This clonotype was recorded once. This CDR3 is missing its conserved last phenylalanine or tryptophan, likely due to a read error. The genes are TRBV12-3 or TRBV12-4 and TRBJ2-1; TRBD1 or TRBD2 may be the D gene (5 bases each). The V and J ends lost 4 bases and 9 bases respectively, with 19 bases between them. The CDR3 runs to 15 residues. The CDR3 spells CASSSPGRGSIEQFL. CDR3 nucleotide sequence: TGTGCCAGCAGTTCCCCGGGACGGGGATCCATTGAGCAGTTCTTG.

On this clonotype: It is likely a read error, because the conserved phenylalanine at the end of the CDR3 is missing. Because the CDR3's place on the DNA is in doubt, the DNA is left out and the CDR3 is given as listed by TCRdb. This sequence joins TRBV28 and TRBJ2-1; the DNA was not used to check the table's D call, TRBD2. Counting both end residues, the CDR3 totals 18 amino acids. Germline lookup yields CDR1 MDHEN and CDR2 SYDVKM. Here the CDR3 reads CASSLFVLAESSYNEHFS.

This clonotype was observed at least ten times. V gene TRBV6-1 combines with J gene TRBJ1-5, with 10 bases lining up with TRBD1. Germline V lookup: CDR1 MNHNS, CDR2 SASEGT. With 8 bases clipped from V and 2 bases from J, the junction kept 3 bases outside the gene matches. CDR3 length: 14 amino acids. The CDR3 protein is CASGGTGGNQPQHF. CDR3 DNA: TGTGCCAGCGGAGGGACAGGGGGCAATCAGCCCCAGCATTTT.

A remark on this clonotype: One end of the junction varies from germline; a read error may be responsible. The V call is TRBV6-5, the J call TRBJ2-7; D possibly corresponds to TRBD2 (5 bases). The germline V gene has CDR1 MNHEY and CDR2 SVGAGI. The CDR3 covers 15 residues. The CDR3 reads CASKWDRDPSFEQYF. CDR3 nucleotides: TGTGCCAGCAAATGGGATCGGGATCCTTCCTTTGAGCAATACTTC.

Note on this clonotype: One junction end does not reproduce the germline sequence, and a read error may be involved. The CDR3 nucleotides are TGCGCTAGCACGGGGAGCTACCCAAGTAATGAAAAACTGTTTTTT. Protein product: CASTGSYPSNEKLFF. The chain has TRBV4-1 and TRBJ1-4; D not certain. Germline CDR1 is MGHRA and CDR2 is YSYEKL. CDR3 length: 15 amino acids.

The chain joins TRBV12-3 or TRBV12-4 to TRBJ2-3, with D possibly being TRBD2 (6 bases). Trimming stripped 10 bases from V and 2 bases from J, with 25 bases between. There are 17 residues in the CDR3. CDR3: CAISLTITGAYTDTQYF. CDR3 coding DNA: TGTGCCATCAGCCTGACTATCACGGGAGCCTACACAGATACGCAGTATTTT.

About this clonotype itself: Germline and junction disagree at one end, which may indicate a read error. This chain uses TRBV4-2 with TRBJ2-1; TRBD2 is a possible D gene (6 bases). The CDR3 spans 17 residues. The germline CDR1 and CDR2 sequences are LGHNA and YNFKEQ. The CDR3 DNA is TGTGCCAGCAGCCAAGAGGGGGGTGGCAGGCCCTATAATGACCAGTTCTTC. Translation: CASSQEGGGRPYNDQFF.

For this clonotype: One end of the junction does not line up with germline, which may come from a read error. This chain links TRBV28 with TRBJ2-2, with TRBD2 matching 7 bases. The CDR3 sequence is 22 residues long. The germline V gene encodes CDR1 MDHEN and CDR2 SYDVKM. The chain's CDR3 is CVSSSTFPVTLSGTENTGELFF. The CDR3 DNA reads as TGTGTCAGCAGCTCTACCTTCCCCGTTACCTTAAGCGGGACCGAGAACACCGGGGAGCTGTTTTTT.

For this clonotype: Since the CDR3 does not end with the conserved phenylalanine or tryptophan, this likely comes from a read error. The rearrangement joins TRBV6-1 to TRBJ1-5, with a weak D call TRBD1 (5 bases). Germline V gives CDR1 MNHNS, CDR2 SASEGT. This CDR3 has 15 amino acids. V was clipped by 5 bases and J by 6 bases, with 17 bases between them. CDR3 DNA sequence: TGTGCCAGCAGTATACGCTGGGACTGTCGTCAGCCCCAGCATCTT. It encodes CASSIRWDCRQPQHL.

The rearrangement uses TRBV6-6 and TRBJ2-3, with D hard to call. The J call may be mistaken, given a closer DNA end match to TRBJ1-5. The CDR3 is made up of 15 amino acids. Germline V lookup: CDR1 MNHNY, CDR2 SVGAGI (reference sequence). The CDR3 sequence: CASNQTSEPTDTQHF. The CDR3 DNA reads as TGTGCCAGCAATCAAACTAGCGAACCCACAGATACGCAGCATTTT.

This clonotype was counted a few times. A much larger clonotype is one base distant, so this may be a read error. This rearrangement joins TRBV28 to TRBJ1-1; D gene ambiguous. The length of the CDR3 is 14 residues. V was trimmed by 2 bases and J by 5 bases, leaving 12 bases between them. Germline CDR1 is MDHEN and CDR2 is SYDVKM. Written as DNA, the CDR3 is TGTGCCAGCAGTTTAGTGATGGACGGAACTGAAGCTTTCTTT. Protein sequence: CASSLVMDGTEAFF.

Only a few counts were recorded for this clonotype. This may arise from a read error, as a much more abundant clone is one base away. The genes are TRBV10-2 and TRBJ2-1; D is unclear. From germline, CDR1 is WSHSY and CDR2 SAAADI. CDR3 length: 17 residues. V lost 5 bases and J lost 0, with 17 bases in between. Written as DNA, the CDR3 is TGCGCCAGCAGTTTCGGTCTCCCCCAAAGCTCCTACAATGAGCAGTTCTTC. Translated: CASSFGLPQSSYNEQFF.

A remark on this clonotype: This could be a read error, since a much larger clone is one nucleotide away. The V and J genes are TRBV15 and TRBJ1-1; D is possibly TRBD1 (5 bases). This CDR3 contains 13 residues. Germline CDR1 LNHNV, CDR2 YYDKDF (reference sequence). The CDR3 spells CTTSEDRNTEAFF. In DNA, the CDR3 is TGTACCACCAGCGAAGACAGGAACACTGAAGCTTTCTTT. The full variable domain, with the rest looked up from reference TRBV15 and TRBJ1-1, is DAMVIQNPRYQVTQFGKPVTLSCSQTLNHNVMYWYQQKSSQAPKLLFHYYDKDFNNEADTPDNFQSRRPNTSFCFLDIRSPGLGDTAMYLCTTSEDRNTEAFFGQGTRLTVV.

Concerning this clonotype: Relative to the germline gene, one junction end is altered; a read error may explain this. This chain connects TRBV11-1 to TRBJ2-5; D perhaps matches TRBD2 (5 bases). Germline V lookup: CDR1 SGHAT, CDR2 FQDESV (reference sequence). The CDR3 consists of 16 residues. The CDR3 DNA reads TGTGCCAGCAGCTTTGGTCTAGAGGGAATGGGAGAGACCCAATACTTC. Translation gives CASSFGLEGMGETQYF.

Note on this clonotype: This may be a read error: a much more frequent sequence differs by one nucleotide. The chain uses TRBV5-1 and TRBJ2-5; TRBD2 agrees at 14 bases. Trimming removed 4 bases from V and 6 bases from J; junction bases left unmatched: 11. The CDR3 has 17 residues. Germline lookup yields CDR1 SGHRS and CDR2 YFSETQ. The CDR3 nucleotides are TGCGCCAGCAGCCCTGGACTAGCGGGAGGATCAGGGAAGACCCAGTACTTC. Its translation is CASSPGLAGGSGKTQYF.